A single sample gave rise to the 19 T cell receptor beta chains below, sequenced in a study of shared clonotypes between healthy human individuals. The naive CD8 population came from CD45RO-negative cells selected for CCR7, without terminally differentiated effector memory CD45RA+ cells. Only in-frame clones appear in the TCRdb table, and some are missing; sequencing was by immunoSEQ multiplex PCR. The sample lists about 2 million clones, roughly 95% occurring once. Sequencing used naive CD8+ T cells sorted from blood. Receptor source: a man aged 18 to 30 in good health.

The V gene is TRBV7-9, the J gene TRBJ2-4, with 8 bases identical to TRBD1. Germline CDR1 reads SEHNR; CDR2 reads FQNEAQ (reference sequence). The V gene end was trimmed by 2 bases and the J gene end by 8 bases; junction bases not matched to a gene: 11. CDR3 length: 16 amino acids. CDR3: CASSLSISETGDIQYF. CDR3 sequence (DNA): TGTGCCAGCAGCTTAAGTATTAGCGAGACAGGGGACATTCAGTACTTC.

This sequence joins TRBV28 and TRBJ2-1, with D perhaps given as TRBD1 or TRBD2 (5 bases each). CDR3 size: 14 residues. V was pared by 2 bases and J by 7 bases, with 12 bases between. The germline V gene encodes CDR1 MDHEN and CDR2 SYDVKM. CDR3 DNA sequence: TGTGCCAGCAGTTTAGAAGGGGACGAGAATGAGCAGTTCTTC. It translates to CASSLEGDENEQFF.

The chain is built from TRBV27 and TRBJ2-1; a weak D match, TRBD2 (6 bases). Germline V gives CDR1 MNHEY, CDR2 SMNVEV (reference sequence). V lost 0 bases to trimming and J lost 9 bases, with 15 bases between them. The CDR3 totals 15 residues. CDR3 coding DNA: TGTGCCAGCAGTTTATCCGACGGGGGAGGCCCTGAGCAGTTCTTC. The encoded protein is CASSLSDGGGPEQFF.

The rearrangement joins TRBV6-5 to TRBJ2-3, with D possibly being TRBD2 (6 bases). The CDR3 consists of 16 residues. Trimming left V 0 bases short and J 3 bases short, with 13 bases between. The germline gives CDR1 MNHEY, CDR2 SVGAGI. The CDR3 DNA reads as TGTGCCAGCAGTTACTCGATCGGGGGAGAAACAGATACGCAGTATTTT. Translating it yields CASSYSIGGETDTQYF.

This clone has more than one count but fewer than ten. This chain links TRBV27 with TRBJ2-2; 9 nucleotides match TRBD2. From germline, CDR1 is MNHEY and CDR2 SMNVEV (reference sequence). This CDR3 is 15 amino acids long. After removal of 7 bases from V and 5 bases from J, the junction contained 8 bases not matched to a gene. CDR3 nucleotides: TGTGCCAGCACTAGCGGGGCCCTCGGGACCGGGGAGCTGTTTTTT. It encodes CASTSGALGTGELFF.

The chain links TRBV4-3 to TRBJ2-1, with TRBD2 matching over 14 bases. CDR3 length: 19 residues. The V segment lost 0 bases and the J segment 1 base; nucleotides outside the gene matches: 5. CDR1 and CDR2 from the germline V gene are LGHNA and YSLEER. The DNA of the CDR3 is TGCGCCAGCAGCCAAGATCTAGGACTAGCGGGAGGTTCCTACAATGAGCAGTTCTTC. Translating it yields CASSQDLGLAGGSYNEQFF.

Points on this clone: Different DNA sequences within this sample yield the same CDR3. The chain links TRBV6-1 to TRBJ2-7, with TRBD1 as a possible D gene (6 bases). Per the germline V gene, CDR1 is MNHNS and CDR2 is SASEGT. The CDR3 consists of 15 residues. Trimming took 1 base from V and 1 from J, leaving 11 bases between them. The DNA for the CDR3 is TGTGCCAGCAGTGAAGGGTCAGGGGTATCCTACGAGCAGTACTTC. Its translation is CASSEGSGVSYEQYF.

The gene calls are TRBV30 and TRBJ2-5, with 8 bases matching TRBD2. The CDR3 extends over 15 amino acids. The junction had 12 bases not matched to a gene; V was cut back by 5 bases and J by 4 bases. CDR1 and CDR2 (germline): GTSNPN, SVGIG (reference sequence). CDR3 sequence (DNA): TGTGCCTGGCCCATCGGGGGGGGACGGGGAGAGACCCAGTACTTC. Its translation: CAWPIGGGRGETQYF.

This clone is a singleton in its sample. The chain carries TRBV7-6 and TRBJ2-1, with no clear D. V gave up 1 base and J gave up 7 bases, with 17 bases separating them. From germline, CDR1 is SGHVS and CDR2 FNYEAQ. This CDR3 spans 16 amino acids. The CDR3 region is CASSLVRTLEGNEQFF. As DNA, the CDR3 is TGTGCCAGCAGCTTAGTTCGGACGCTAGAAGGAAATGAGCAGTTCTTC.

This chain's CDR3 is CASSFGEGHPFF. CDR3 bases: TGTGCCAGCAGTTTTGGGGAGGGCCACCCTTTTTTT. The V gene is TRBV7-8, the J gene TRBJ1-4, with no clear D. This CDR3 is built from 12 residues. Trimming stripped 6 bases from V and 17 bases from J, with 19 bases between. The germline gives CDR1 SGHVS, CDR2 FQNEAQ.

V is TRBV6-5 and J is TRBJ1-1; 7 bases are shared with TRBD1. The CDR3 covers 15 residues. CDR1 is MNHEY and CDR2 is SVGAGI in the germline V gene. V gave up 0 bases and J gave up 6 bases; unmatched junction bases: 7. CDR3 bases: TGTGCCAGCAGTTACTCAGACAGGGCACTCCCTGAAGCTTTCTTT. Translated: CASSYSDRALPEAFF.

The V and J genes are TRBV4-2 and TRBJ2-1; 7 positions agree with TRBD1. This CDR3 region has 18 residues. Germline-derived CDR1 and CDR2 are LGHNA and YNFKEQ. With 0 bases clipped from V and 5 bases from J, the junction kept 13 bases outside the gene matches. The CDR3 DNA follows: TGTGCCAGCAGCCAAGATCCCCCCGGGACAGAGGGGGACAATGAGCAGTTCTTC. It codes for CASSQDPPGTEGDNEQFF.

This sequence joins TRBV10-3 and TRBJ2-1; 7 bases fit TRBD1. Germline trimming cut 7 bases from V and 3 bases from J; bases unmatched to any gene: 9. CDR1 and CDR2 from the germline V gene are ENHRY and SYGVKD. The CDR3 runs 15 residues. CDR3 amino acids: CAITPETGSYNEQFF. The CDR3 bases are TGTGCCATCACCCCGGAGACAGGGAGCTACAATGAGCAGTTCTTC.

The chain's CDR3 is CASSESATDTSYEQYF. CDR3 sequence (DNA): TGTGCCAGCAGTGAATCAGCGACCGATACCTCCTACGAGCAGTACTTC. The chain is built from TRBV6-1 and TRBJ2-5; D gene ambiguous. The last part of the DNA fits TRBJ2-7 better; the J call may be wrong. This CDR3 comprises 16 residues. Per germline, CDR1 MNHNS and CDR2 SASEGT.

The chain uses TRBV5-8 and TRBJ2-5; TRBD1 agrees at 7 bases. Germline V gives CDR1 SGHTS, CDR2 YDEGEE. This CDR3 has 13 residues. J was trimmed by 6 bases and V by 4 bases; bases with no gene match: 6. This CDR3 reads CASSPQGIQTQYF. The CDR3 coding sequence is TGTGCCAGCAGCCCACAGGGGATCCAGACCCAGTACTTC. The variable domain in full, with the rest retrieved from reference TRBV5-8 and TRBJ2-5, is EAGVTQSPTHLIKTRGQQATLRCSPISGHTSVYWYQQALGLGLQFLLWYDEGEERNRGNFPPRFSGRQFPNYSSELNVNALELEDSALYLCASSPQGIQTQYFGPGTRLLVL.

This rearrangement joins TRBV27 to TRBJ1-5; unclear D gene. Trimming stripped 2 bases from V and 4 bases from J, with 12 bases between. This CDR3 spans 15 amino acids. Per the germline V gene, CDR1 is MNHEY and CDR2 is SMNVEV (reference sequence). CDR3 loop: CASSLGSAPNQPQHF. The CDR3 region has the DNA TGTGCCAGCAGTTTAGGCAGTGCCCCGAATCAGCCCCAGCATTTT.

The CDR3 loop is CASTVGGTNSEQYF. The CDR3 coding sequence is TGTGCCAGCACCGTGGGGGGAACCAACTCCGAGCAGTACTTC. The J gene is TRBJ2-7, the V gene TRBV27; D perhaps matches TRBD2 (6 bases). The CDR3 contains 14 residues. V lost 7 bases and J 6 bases, leaving 19 bases between the germline ends. Germline loops: CDR1 MNHEY, CDR2 SMNVEV (reference sequence).

The V gene is TRBV19, the J gene TRBJ2-7, with D perhaps TRBD1 (6 bases). V was trimmed by 1 base and J by 4 bases, leaving 14 bases between them. Germline V gene data show CDR1 as LNHDA and CDR2 as SQIVND (reference sequence). The CDR3 has 15 residues. CDR3 amino acids: CASSIAWGHLYEQYF. DNA for the CDR3: TGTGCCAGTAGTATAGCCTGGGGACACTTATACGAGCAGTACTTC.

The CDR3 DNA sequence: TGTGCCAGCACCGCCTTCGGCTATAGCAATCAGCCCCAGCATTTT. Its protein product is CASTAFGYSNQPQHF. The chain has TRBV6-6 and TRBJ1-5; no clear D. Germline assignment: CDR1 MNHNY and CDR2 SVGAGI (reference sequence). Trimming stripped 7 bases from V and 0 bases from J, with 13 bases between. This CDR3 spans 15 amino acids.